This passage covers 32 T cell receptor beta chains from one sample sequenced in a study of blood T cell repertoires in COVID-19. Profiled with immunoSEQ multiplex PCR; TCRdb holds only in-frame clones, not every one. The table records hundreds of thousands of clones, 89% of them present only once. The sample taken for sequencing was peripheral blood. The receptors originated from a man aged 55 to 70 who had recovered from COVID-19.

The chain uses TRBV12-3 or TRBV12-4 and TRBJ2-2; D not resolved. The ends were cut back, 3 bases at V and 8 bases at J, with 10 bases in the middle. This CDR3 comprises 13 residues. DNA of the CDR3: TGTGCCAGCAGTTTCGTCGGTGTGGGGGAGCTGTTTTTT. This encodes CASSFVGVGELFF.

In its sample, this clone was seen a few times. V usage is TRBV19 and J usage is TRBJ2-7; perhaps TRBD1 as D (6 bases). CDR3 length: 14 residues. Germline V gene sequence: CDR1 LNHDA, CDR2 SQIVND (reference sequence). Trimming removed 1 base from V and 6 bases from J, with 13 bases in between. The CDR3 DNA reads as TGTGCCAGTAGTATAGCCACAGGGTTGAGCGAGCAGTACTTC. This translates into CASSIATGLSEQYF. The variable domain in full, with the rest retrieved from reference TRBV19 and TRBJ2-7, is DGGITQSPKYLFRKEGQNVTLSCEQNLNHDAMYWYRQDPGQGLRLIYYSQIVNDFQKGDIAEGYSVSREKKESFPLTVTSAQKNPTAFYLCASSIATGLSEQYFGPGTRLTVT.

This sequence joins TRBV28 and TRBJ2-1, with 7 bases lining up with TRBD2. The trim removed 8 bases at V and 0 bases at J, leaving 25 bases unmatched. Germline V gene sequence: CDR1 MDHEN, CDR2 SYDVKM. The CDR3 runs 21 residues. CDR3 region: CASVRRGVGASGFSSYNEQFF. Here the CDR3 DNA reads TGTGCCAGCGTCCGAAGGGGTGTCGGAGCTAGCGGCTTTAGCTCCTACAATGAGCAGTTCTTC.

This clone appeared once. This chain connects TRBV7-3 to TRBJ2-5, with D maybe TRBD2 (6 bases). Germline V gene sequence: CDR1 SGHTA, CDR2 FQGTGA. The CDR3 totals 15 residues. V lost 4 bases, J lost 4 bases, and 16 bases lay in between. This CDR3 is CASSSGGAQGETQYF. DNA of the CDR3: TGTGCCAGCAGCTCCGGGGGTGCGCAGGGAGAGACCCAGTACTTC.

The chain joins TRBV15 to TRBJ2-2; TRBD2 agrees at 7 bases. V lost 2 bases, J lost 5 bases, and 5 bases stayed unmatched. Germline V lookup: CDR1 LNHNV, CDR2 YYDKDF (reference sequence). This CDR3 contains 15 residues. The CDR3 region is CATSRWEGQTGELFF. CDR3 in DNA: TGTGCCACCAGCAGATGGGAGGGCCAAACCGGGGAGCTGTTTTTT.

This chain uses TRBV7-2 with TRBJ1-1; a possible D gene is TRBD1 (5 bases). Germline CDR1 and CDR2: SGHTA and FQGNSA. The CDR3 contains 16 residues. Trimming shortened V by 0 bases and J by 4 bases, and 15 bases separated the two germline ends. The chain's CDR3 is CASSLAGARPGTEAFF. The CDR3 DNA reads TGTGCCAGCAGCTTAGCTGGGGCCCGACCCGGCACTGAAGCTTTCTTT.

The rearrangement links TRBV27 to TRBJ2-1, with 9 bases identical to TRBD1. Germline V gene data show CDR1 as MNHEY and CDR2 as SMNVEV (reference sequence). The CDR3 is 15 amino acids. Unmatched junction bases numbered 12, after V lost 6 bases and J lost 9 bases. CDR3 sequence reads: CASSYTGGIQGEQFF. CDR3 coding DNA: TGTGCCAGCAGCTATACAGGGGGCATTCAGGGTGAGCAGTTCTTC.

This clone was observed a single time. V is TRBV12-3 or TRBV12-4 and J is TRBJ1-3; D possibly corresponds to TRBD1 (6 bases). The V and J ends lost 6 bases and 0 bases respectively, with 6 bases between them. The CDR3 consists of 13 residues. This CDR3 is CASRDSSGNTIYF. The CDR3 DNA is TGTGCCAGCAGGGACAGCTCTGGAAACACCATATATTTT.

This chain uses TRBV7-9 with TRBJ2-2; maybe TRBD2 (5 bases). V gave up 10 bases and J gave up 1 base, with 10 bases separating them. The CDR3 runs 13 residues. CDR1 and CDR2 (germline): SEHNR, FQNEAQ (reference sequence). The CDR3 bases are TGTGCCACGGGGTACGGGAACACCGGGGAGCTGTTTTTT. It encodes CATGYGNTGELFF.

The chain employs TRBV2 and TRBJ2-5; TRBD2 agrees at 9 bases. The CDR3 extends over 13 amino acids. The trim removed 6 bases at V and 9 bases at J, leaving 8 bases unmatched. Germline values: CDR1 SNHLY, CDR2 FYNNEI. This CDR3 is CASRAGTSTPQYF. CDR3 nucleotides: TGTGCCAGCAGGGCCGGGACTAGCACTCCCCAGTACTTC. The complete variable domain, with remaining parts taken from reference TRBV2 and TRBJ2-5, reads EPEVTQTPSHQVTQMGQEVILRCVPISNHLYFYWYRQILGQKVEFLVSFYNNEISEKSEIFDDQFSVERPDGSNFTLKIRSTKLEDSAMYFCASRAGTSTPQYFGPGTRLLVL.

The count of this clone is one. The rearrangement joins TRBV3-1 (or the pseudogene TRBV3-2) to TRBJ2-3, with TRBD2 matching 7 bases. Per germline, CDR1 LGHDT and CDR2 YNNKEL (reference sequence). This CDR3 comprises 16 residues. J lost 4 bases, V lost 0 bases, and 7 bases had no gene match. CDR3: CASSQDWGGAADTQYF. CDR3 coding DNA: TGTGCCAGCAGCCAAGATTGGGGGGGTGCTGCAGATACGCAGTATTTT.

J is TRBJ2-7 and V is TRBV28, with TRBD1 as a possible D gene (6 bases). The CDR3 covers 13 residues. The germline V gene has CDR1 MDHEN and CDR2 SYDVKM. V was shortened by 10 bases and J by 2 bases, with 15 bases between the two germline ends. CDR3: CAIVGGNPYEQYF. DNA of the CDR3: TGTGCCATCGTAGGGGGAAACCCCTACGAGCAGTACTTC.

This clone showed up just once. The gene calls are TRBV27 and TRBJ2-7; 9 nucleotides align to TRBD1. The CDR3 contains 14 residues. With V trimmed by 4 bases and J by 6 bases, 7 bases remained unmatched. Germline loops: CDR1 MNHEY, CDR2 SMNVEV (reference sequence). The CDR3 protein is CASSYRDRVAEQYF. The CDR3 coding sequence is TGTGCCAGCAGTTACCGGGACAGGGTAGCCGAGCAGTACTTC.

The V gene is TRBV7-2, the J gene TRBJ2-3, with 7 bases that match TRBD1. V lost 6 bases and J lost 1; bases outside the gene matches: 10. CDR1 is SGHTA and CDR2 is FQGNSA in the germline V gene. The CDR3 is 16 residues long. CDR3: CASRYLQGLGTDTQYF. The CDR3 region has the DNA TGTGCCAGCAGATATTTACAGGGGCTCGGCACAGATACGCAGTATTTT.

V gene TRBV27 combines with J gene TRBJ1-2; TRBD1 aligns across 10 bases. V dropped 2 bases and J dropped 7; count of bases not matched to a gene: 7. The CDR3 totals 15 residues. From germline, CDR1 is MNHEY and CDR2 SMNVEV (reference sequence). DNA of the CDR3: TGTGCCAGCAGTTTAAAAGGACAGGGGGTTGGTGGCTACACCTTC. Protein: CASSLKGQGVGGYTF.

In regard to this clone: Relative to the germline gene, one junction end is altered; a read error may explain this. The chain couples TRBV15 to TRBJ2-3, with 8 bases lining up with TRBD1. The length of the CDR3 is 16 residues. Germline loops: CDR1 LNHNV, CDR2 YYDKDF (reference sequence). Here the CDR3 reads CATSRGVSGGTGTQYF. The CDR3 DNA reads as TGTGCCACCAGCAGAGGCGTTAGCGGAGGGACAGGTACGCAGTATTTT. The full variable domain, completed using reference TRBV15 and TRBJ2-3, is DAMVIQNPRYQVTQFGKPVTLSCSQTLNHNVMYWYQQKSSQAPKLLFHYYDKDFNNEADTPDNFQSRRPNTSFCFLDIRSPGLGDTAMYLCATSRGVSGGTGTQYFGPGTRLTVL.

The chain uses TRBV4-2 and TRBJ2-3; TRBD2 matches at 7 bases. This CDR3 is 18 amino acids long. The germline V gene encodes CDR1 LGHNA and CDR2 YNFKEQ. V lost 2 bases to trimming and J lost 4 bases; unmatched junction nucleotides: 15. The CDR3 spells CASSQYPSTSRLPDTQYF. The CDR3 coding sequence is TGTGCCAGCAGCCAATACCCCTCGACTAGCCGGCTCCCAGATACGCAGTATTTT.

This clone was observed once. This chain connects TRBV5-1 to TRBJ2-3; 12 bases align to TRBD2. The V gene's germline CDR1 is SGHRS and CDR2 YFSETQ. Unmatched junction bases numbered 7, after V lost 3 bases and J lost 5 bases. This CDR3 spans 16 amino acids. The CDR3 reads CASSSGLAGSEDTQYF. The CDR3 coding sequence is TGCGCCAGCAGCTCCGGACTAGCGGGATCTGAAGATACGCAGTATTTT.

This clone was observed a single time. This sample also contains other DNA sequences that code for the same CDR3. This sequence joins TRBV9 and TRBJ2-1, with TRBD2 matching over 8 bases. The CDR3 has 16 residues. Germline CDR1 SGDLS, CDR2 YYNGEE. Trimming took 0 bases from V and 1 from J; bases not matched to a gene: 3. CDR3 sequence: CASSVEGGRSYNEQFF. CDR3 DNA: TGTGCCAGCAGCGTAGAAGGCGGGAGGTCCTACAATGAGCAGTTCTTC. The entire variable domain, with the rest obtained from reference TRBV9 and TRBJ2-1, is as follows: DSGVTQTPKHLITATGQRVTLRCSPRSGDLSVYWYQQSLDQGLQFLIQYYNGEERAKGNILERFSAQQFPDLHSELNLSSLELGDSALYFCASSVEGGRSYNEQFFGPGTRLTVL.

This chain connects TRBV24-1 to TRBJ2-1; the D gene is possibly TRBD2 (6 bases). This CDR3 spans 15 amino acids. Trimming pared 3 bases from V and 12 bases from J, leaving 20 bases between. From germline, CDR1 is KGHDR and CDR2 SFDVKD. The CDR3 loop is CATSDGSGGFGGQFF. The CDR3 coding sequence is TGTGCCACCAGTGATGGTAGTGGGGGATTCGGGGGGCAGTTCTTC.

The chain joins TRBV12-5 to TRBJ1-1, with a tentative D call TRBD1 (6 bases). CDR1 and CDR2 from the germline V gene are LGHNT and FRNRAP. Trimming removed 7 bases from V and 11 bases from J, with 17 bases in between. This CDR3 is 12 amino acids long. Here the CDR3 reads CASVGGALYAFF. The CDR3 DNA sequence: TGTGCTAGTGTGGGGGGGGCGCTTTATGCTTTCTTT. The full variable domain, completed using reference TRBV12-5 and TRBJ1-1, is DARVTQTPRHKVTEMGQEVTMRCQPILGHNTVFWYRQTMMQGLELLAYFRNRAPLDDSGMPKDRFSAEMPDATLATLKIQPSEPRDSAVYFCASVGGALYAFFGQGTRLTVV.

This chain connects TRBV6-6 to TRBJ1-1; 8 nucleotides match TRBD1. Trimming removed 5 bases from V and 1 base from J; junction bases left unmatched: 9. The CDR3 contains 16 residues. Germline V gives CDR1 MNHNY, CDR2 SVGAGI (reference sequence). CDR3 protein: CASSRAKTGANTEAFF. The CDR3 DNA sequence: TGTGCCAGCAGTCGCGCCAAGACAGGGGCGAACACTGAAGCTTTCTTT.

This chain connects TRBV2 to TRBJ2-3, with a weak D call TRBD1 (5 bases). CDR3 length: 12 residues. The V end was cut by 10 bases, the J end by 1 base, with 9 bases between. Germline lookup yields CDR1 SNHLY and CDR2 FYNNEI. CDR3 loop: CAIDSGTDTQYF. The CDR3 DNA reads as TGTGCCATCGACAGCGGCACAGATACGCAGTATTTT.

The CDR3 region has the DNA TGTGCCAGCAGTTTATCGGGACAGTCTAGCAATCAGCCCCAGCATTTT. As protein: CASSLSGQSSNQPQHF. The chain has TRBV28 and TRBJ1-5; 7 bases are a match to TRBD1. The CDR3 covers 16 residues. Germline V gene lookup returns CDR1 MDHEN and CDR2 SYDVKM. J gave up 0 bases and V 1 base, and 3 bases lay outside the gene matches. Full variable domain (missing parts from reference TRBV28 and TRBJ1-5): DVKVTQSSRYLVKRTGEKVFLECVQDMDHENMFWYRQDPGLGLRLIYFSYDVKMKEKGDIPEGYSVSREKKERFSLILESASTNQTSMYLCASSLSGQSSNQPQHFGDGTRLSIL.

The chain has TRBV10-3 and TRBJ1-1; 8 positions agree with TRBD1. This CDR3 has 15 amino acids. V gave up 4 bases and J gave up 1 base; unmatched junction bases: 5. Germline CDR1 reads ENHRY; CDR2 reads SYGVKD. The CDR3 sequence is CAISGSDRGNTEAFF. The CDR3 nucleotides are TGTGCCATCAGTGGATCAGACAGGGGGAACACTGAAGCTTTCTTT.

This CDR3 is CASTPRRAGVVTGELFF. DNA of the CDR3: TGTGCCAGCACCCCTCGGCGGGCGGGAGTCGTGACCGGGGAGCTGTTTTTT. The chain couples TRBV11-2 to TRBJ2-2; 7 bases fit TRBD2. Germline loops: CDR1 SGHAT, CDR2 FQNNGV. With V trimmed by 7 bases and J by 5 bases, 16 bases remained unmatched. The CDR3 has 17 residues.

The chain is built from TRBV7-6 and TRBJ2-3, with 9 positions matching TRBD2. CDR3 length: 15 residues. The V segment lost 5 bases and the J segment 6 bases; nucleotides outside the gene matches: 9. Germline loops: CDR1 SGHVS, CDR2 FNYEAQ. The CDR3 loop is CASSLGLARADTQYF. The CDR3 nucleotides are TGTGCCAGCAGCCTAGGACTAGCGCGGGCGGATACGCAGTATTTT.

The chain uses TRBV19 and TRBJ1-5; D is ambiguous. The CDR3 is 15 amino acids. The germline gives CDR1 LNHDA, CDR2 SQIVND (reference sequence). Trimming pared 2 bases from V and 2 bases from J, leaving 10 bases between. This chain's CDR3 is CASSINSRGNQPQHF. CDR3 coding DNA: TGTGCCAGTAGTATAAACAGCCGTGGCAATCAGCCCCAGCATTTT.

The J gene is TRBJ2-3, the V gene TRBV9, with 9 bases identical to TRBD2. Trimming removed 3 bases from V and 5 bases from J; junction bases left unmatched: 13. Germline CDR1 reads SGDLS; CDR2 reads YYNGEE. CDR3 length: 17 residues. The CDR3 spells CASSGNLPGLAVDTQYF. The CDR3, as DNA: TGTGCCAGCAGCGGAAATCTACCGGGACTAGCAGTAGATACGCAGTATTTT.

This clone appeared a single time. The V gene is TRBV10-3, the J gene TRBJ2-3; 14 bases align to TRBD2. Germline CDR1 ENHRY, CDR2 SYGVKD. The CDR3 is 16 amino acids. The J segment lost 7 bases and the V segment lost 2 bases, leaving 5 bases of the junction unmatched. The CDR3 loop is CAISEGTSGSRNTQYF. DNA for the CDR3: TGTGCCATCAGTGAGGGGACTAGCGGGAGTAGAAATACGCAGTATTTT.

This sequence joins TRBV19 and TRBJ2-5; D is ambiguous. The CDR3 consists of 13 residues. V was trimmed by 4 bases and J by 2 bases, leaving 8 bases between them. The germline CDR1 and CDR2 sequences are LNHDA and SQIVND (reference sequence). CDR3 nucleotide sequence: TGTGCCAGTAGTAGGCAGACACAAGAGACCCAGTACTTC. It translates to CASSRQTQETQYF.

A word on this clone: Being one base from a much bigger clone, this may be a read error. V and J are TRBV5-1 and TRBJ2-7, with a possible D match to TRBD2 (5 bases). Trimming pared 2 bases from V and 2 bases from J, leaving 11 bases between. CDR1 and CDR2 (germline): SGHRS, YFSETQ. The CDR3 contains 14 residues. This CDR3 reads CASSLGPGTYEQYF. In DNA, the CDR3 is TGCGCCAGCAGCTTAGGCCCGGGGACCTACGAGCAGTACTTC.